This T cell receptor beta chain was identified during a study of radiotherapy plus CTLA-4 blockade in lung cancer. This clone has a single count. Enrolled patients, whose metastatic non-small-cell lung cancer was chemo-refractory, received focal radiation plus CTLA-4 blockade with ipilimumab. Using immunoSEQ multiplex PCR, the repertoire was profiled, and TCRdb retains in-frame clones only, with some absent. The sample has around 110,000 clones, approximately 90% seen once. The CDR3 is 16 amino acids. Trimming cost V 5 bases and J 0 bases; bases outside gene matches: 3. CDR1 is SGHAT and CDR2 is FQNNGV in the germline V gene.

The origin of this receptor is a human donor with non-small cell lung cancer that progressed on radiotherapy plus ipilimumab. Sequences were derived from peripheral blood, sampled from a patient treated with radiotherapy plus ipilimumab. The chain recombines TRBV11-2 with TRBJ2-3, with 12 bases lining up with TRBD2. The CDR3 here is CASSTGTSGSTDTQYF. The CDR3 coding sequence is TGTGCCAGCAGCACCGGGACTAGCGGGAGCACAGATACGCAGTATTTT.